Below are 23 T cell receptor beta chains sequenced from a single sample in a study of blood T cells in healthy people across ages. A second PCR, run for about 7 to 11 cycles, used a sample-barcoded 5' primer plus a J-beta primer mix. Each CDR3 protein gets one entry after TCRdb re-called the 5' RACE reads with MiXCR. The sample consists of hundreds of thousands of distinct CDR3 sequences, approximately 25% of them appearing once. This same sample was also part of a study on T cells of mothers and their children.

The sample taken for sequencing was blood. Receptors were obtained from a boy aged 5 to 17 in good health.

This clonotype turned up a few times. This chain connects TRBV11-1 to TRBJ2-6, with D perhaps matching TRBD1 or TRBD2 (5 bases each). The germline gives CDR1 SGHAT, CDR2 FQDESV (reference sequence). The CDR3 runs to 16 residues. V dropped 6 bases and J dropped 4 bases, with 16 bases sitting between them. CDR3 sequence reads: CASRSGTRLGANVLTF. CDR3 DNA sequence: TGTGCCAGCAGGTCGGGGACGCGACTAGGGGCCAACGTCCTGACTTTC.

This clonotype has only a few counts. The chain has TRBV9 and TRBJ2-3, with D unresolved. Per the germline V gene, CDR1 is SGDLS and CDR2 is YYNGEE. The CDR3 consists of 13 residues. V gave up 2 bases and J gave up 0 bases, with 4 bases separating them. The CDR3 DNA reads TGTGCCAGCAGCGTTCCTAGCACAGATACGCAGTATTTT. This translates into CASSVPSTDTQYF. Filled out from reference TRBV9 and TRBJ2-3, the complete variable domain reads DSGVTQTPKHLITATGQRVTLRCSPRSGDLSVYWYQQSLDQGLQFLIQYYNGEERAKGNILERFSAQQFPDLHSELNLSSLELGDSALYFCASSVPSTDTQYFGPGTRLTVL.

In its sample, this clonotype was seen a few times. The V gene is TRBV5-1, the J gene TRBJ2-7; 7 positions agree with TRBD2. Unmatched junction bases numbered 7, after V lost 0 bases and J lost 1 base. The CDR3 length is 16 residues. Germline values: CDR1 SGHRS, CDR2 YFSETQ. CDR3 residues: CASSLGSGVPSYEQYF. CDR3 nucleotide sequence: TGCGCCAGCAGCTTGGGCAGCGGGGTTCCTTCCTACGAGCAGTACTTC. The variable domain in full, completed from reference TRBV5-1 and TRBJ2-7, reads KAGVTQTPRYLIKTRGQQVTLSCSPISGHRSVSWYQQTPGQGLQFLFEYFSETQRNKGNFPGRFSGRQFSNSRSEMNVSTLELGDSALYLCASSLGSGVPSYEQYFGPGTRLTVT.

This clonotype has just a few counts. The J gene is TRBJ2-1, the V gene TRBV10-3; 7 bases line up with TRBD2. Losses at the gene ends were 10 bases for V and 3 bases for J; bases not matched to a gene: 6. CDR3 length: 13 amino acids. Germline loops: CDR1 ENHRY, CDR2 SYGVKD. The CDR3 reads CATHASGYNEQFF. The CDR3 nucleotides are TGTGCCACCCATGCTAGCGGCTACAATGAGCAGTTCTTC.

This clonotype was counted only a few times. The chain couples TRBV5-1 to TRBJ2-7, with 7 bases matching TRBD2. Germline V lookup: CDR1 SGHRS, CDR2 YFSETQ. The V and J ends lost 3 bases and 5 bases, in that order; junction bases with no gene match: 14. The CDR3 runs 16 residues. CDR3 sequence reads: CASSSPPAGAPNEQYF. In DNA form, the CDR3 reads TGCGCCAGCAGCTCCCCCCCGGCGGGAGCCCCAAACGAGCAGTACTTC.

The chain has TRBV4-2 and TRBJ2-7; 10 bases are a match to TRBD2. The trim removed 0 bases at V and 4 bases at J, leaving 6 bases unmatched. Germline CDR1 and CDR2: LGHNA and YNFKEQ. This CDR3 comprises 16 residues. The CDR3 DNA is TGTGCCAGCAGCCAAGATCGGGTGACTAGCGGGTACGAGCAGTACTTC. The encoded protein is CASSQDRVTSGYEQYF.

The V and J genes are TRBV2 and TRBJ2-5; 7 bases agree with TRBD1. The J call may be faulty, since TRBJ2-7 better matches the DNA end. The CDR3 loop spans 13 amino acids. Germline assignment: CDR1 SNHLY and CDR2 FYNNEI. CDR3 residues: CASSSYRGVEQYF. The DNA for the CDR3 is TGTGCCAGCAGCTCCTACAGGGGAGTCGAGCAGTACTTC.

The V call is TRBV27, the J call TRBJ2-4, with D perhaps TRBD1 (6 bases). Germline V CDR1 and CDR2: MNHEY, SMNVEV (reference sequence). Deletions cut 0 bases from V and 2 bases from J, with 14 bases between. The CDR3 consists of 17 residues. Written as DNA, the CDR3 is TGTGCCAGCAGTTTATCAGCCTCCGGACAGTCCAAAAACATTCAGTACTTC. Its translation: CASSLSASGQSKNIQYF.

This clonotype was observed a handful of times. One end of the junction is discordant with germline, which a read error may explain. V is TRBV6-2 or TRBV6-3 and J is TRBJ1-5; D unclear. CDR3 length: 15 residues. Germline CDR1 is MNHEY and CDR2 is SVGEGT. CDR3 residues: CTSSDRVGGNQPQHF. The CDR3 DNA is TGTACCAGCAGCGACCGGGTCGGGGGCAATCAGCCCCAGCATTTT.

This clonotype was found a few times. CDR3 coding DNA: TGTGCCAGCAGCTTACGGCTGAACTACGAGCAGTACTTC. Its protein is CASSLRLNYEQYF. The chain uses TRBV7-6 and TRBJ2-7, with D unresolved. Germline V CDR1 and CDR2: SGHVS, FNYEAQ. V lost 2 bases, J lost 3 bases, and 8 bases lay in between. CDR3 length: 13 amino acids.

The V gene is TRBV29-1, the J gene TRBJ2-5; D ambiguous. The CDR3 is 13 residues long. The germline gives CDR1 SQVTM, CDR2 ANQGSEA. Trimming stripped 1 base from V and 6 bases from J, with 12 bases between. DNA for the CDR3: TGCAGCGTTGAAGGCAGGCCAGTAAAGACCCAGTACTTC. Its protein is CSVEGRPVKTQYF. Full variable domain (outside the CDR3, taken from reference TRBV29-1 and TRBJ2-5): SAVISQKPSRDICQRGTSLTIQCQVDSQVTMMFWYRQQPGQSLTLIATANQGSEATYESGFVIDKFPISRPNLTFSTLTVSNMSPEDSSIYLCSVEGRPVKTQYFGPGTRLLVL.

This clonotype was counted ten times or more. The chain combines TRBV5-1 with TRBJ2-5, with 10 bases lining up with TRBD2. Germline values: CDR1 SGHRS, CDR2 YFSETQ. V lost 3 bases to trimming and J lost 4 bases; unmatched junction nucleotides: 6. The CDR3 has 15 amino acids. CDR3 sequence reads: CASSSRAGGRETQYF. In DNA, the CDR3 is TGCGCCAGCAGCTCCCGAGCGGGAGGGAGAGAGACCCAGTACTTC.

This sequence joins TRBV2 and TRBJ2-6; D is undetermined. The length of the CDR3 is 15 residues. V lost 4 bases and J lost 1, with 8 bases in between. From germline, CDR1 is SNHLY and CDR2 FYNNEI. DNA for the CDR3: TGTGCCAGCAGTGTGGTGAATTCTGGGGCCAACGTCCTGACTTTC. It codes for CASSVVNSGANVLTF.

This clonotype was seen more than once but under ten times. The chain is built from TRBV5-1 and TRBJ2-5; 12 bases match TRBD2. With the DNA end fitting TRBJ2-1 better, the J assignment may be wrong. Germline V lookup: CDR1 SGHRS, CDR2 YFSETQ. The CDR3 runs to 17 residues. CDR3 bases: TGCGCCAGCAGCTCCTGGCTAGCGGGAGGGGGTGGCAATGAGCAGTTCTTC. This gives the protein CASSSWLAGGGGNEQFF.

The CDR3 DNA reads as TGCGCCAGCAGCCAATTGCCGGGACAGGGTGAGACCCAGTACTTC. Translating gives CASSQLPGQGETQYF. This chain uses TRBV4-1 with TRBJ2-5; 9 nucleotides match TRBD1. The CDR3 consists of 15 residues. V lost 2 bases, J lost 5 bases, and 6 bases stayed unmatched. CDR1 is MGHRA, CDR2 YSYEKL, per germline.

This clonotype was recorded a few times. V is TRBV5-6 and J is TRBJ2-1, with TRBD1 matching over 10 bases. Germline trimming cut 2 bases from V and 9 bases from J; bases unmatched to any gene: 8. The CDR3 runs to 15 residues. Germline V gene sequence: CDR1 SGHDT, CDR2 YYEEEE. The CDR3 DNA follows: TGTGCCAGCAGCTTTGGGGACAGGGGCGTTGCTGAGCAGTTCTTC. It is translated as CASSFGDRGVAEQFF.

The chain couples TRBV5-1 to TRBJ2-1, with D hard to call. Germline loops: CDR1 SGHRS, CDR2 YFSETQ. The CDR3 has 13 amino acids. V lost 5 bases to trimming and J lost 6 bases, with 12 bases between them. Written as DNA, the CDR3 is TGCGCCAGCAGGAGCCCGGGTGGCAATGAGCAGTTCTTC. It is translated as CASRSPGGNEQFF.

V usage is TRBV24-1 and J usage is TRBJ2-2; D call uncertain. CDR3 length: 12 residues. V was trimmed by 3 bases and J by 6 bases, leaving 4 bases between them. From germline, CDR1 is KGHDR and CDR2 SFDVKD. DNA of the CDR3: TGTGCCACCAGTGATGGTCCCGGGGAGCTGTTTTTT. This translates into CATSDGPGELFF.

V gene TRBV7-9 combines with J gene TRBJ1-1; tentative D call: TRBD1 (5 bases). The V and J ends lost 1 base and 11 bases respectively, with 11 bases between them. This CDR3 is built from 12 residues. Germline CDR1 reads SEHNR; CDR2 reads FQNEAQ (reference sequence). CDR3 nucleotides: TGTGCCAGCAGCTTAGTTGAGGGGACCGCTTTCTTT. Protein sequence: CASSLVEGTAFF. The full variable domain, with the rest looked up from reference TRBV7-9 and TRBJ1-1, is DTGVSQNPRHKITKRGQNVTFRCDPISEHNRLYWYRQTLGQGPEFLTYFQNEAQLEKSRLLSDRFSAERPKGSFSTLEIQRTEQGDSAMYLCASSLVEGTAFFGQGTRLTVV.

This chain joins TRBV20-1 and TRBJ1-5; D is unresolved. The CDR3 length is 13 residues. CDR1 and CDR2 (germline): DFQATT, SNEGSKA (reference sequence). Deletions cut 4 bases from V and 0 bases from J, with 7 bases between. CDR3 residues: CSAILNSNQPQHF. The CDR3 DNA reads as TGCAGTGCTATCTTGAATAGCAATCAGCCCCAGCATTTT.

Concerning this clonotype itself: Its ends do not fully match the called genes, so a read error is possible. The gene calls are TRBV6-2 or TRBV6-3 and TRBJ2-1, with 9 bases matching TRBD2. Per the germline V gene, CDR1 is MNHEY and CDR2 is SVGEGT. The CDR3 contains 15 residues. Written as DNA, the CDR3 is TGTGCCAGCAGTTATGTTGCGGGGGGGCTAAATGTGCAGTTCTTC. This sequence encodes CASSYVAGGLNVQFF.

The V gene is TRBV10-3, the J gene TRBJ2-2; D might be TRBD1 (5 bases). The CDR3 extends over 13 amino acids. The ends were cut back, 10 bases at V and 3 bases at J, with 12 bases in the middle. Germline V gene sequence: CDR1 ENHRY, CDR2 SYGVKD. As DNA, the CDR3 is TGTGCCACTCAGGGTTCGGACACCGGGGAGCTGTTTTTT. Translating it yields CATQGSDTGELFF.

Remarks on this clonotype: A read error may account for a junction end that differs from germline. V and J are TRBV2 and TRBJ1-2; 10 bases fit TRBD1. The V gene's germline CDR1 is SNHLY and CDR2 FYNNEI. The CDR3 spans 14 residues. CDR3 residues: CASSEATGGYGYTF. The CDR3 region has the DNA TGTGCCAGCAGTGAAGCGACAGGGGGCTATGGTTACACCTTC.